What follows are 23 T cell receptor beta chains derived from one specimen sequenced in a study of blood T cell repertoires in COVID-19. Assay: immunoSEQ multiplex PCR; the TCRdb copy retains only in-frame clones and omits some. The data show about 170,000 clones, over 65% seen once. The sample taken for sequencing was PBMCs or T cells enriched from blood (not recorded which). These receptors all stem from a woman aged 45-60 years who had recovered from COVID-19.

The chain joins TRBV14 to TRBJ1-3; D not resolved. Germline assignment: CDR1 SGHDN and CDR2 FVKESK. The CDR3 loop spans 15 amino acids. The V end lost 1 base, the J end lost 2 bases, and 9 bases lay between the germline ends. Here the CDR3 reads CASSQGGGTGNTIYF. The CDR3 DNA reads as TGTGCCAGCAGCCAAGGTGGCGGTACTGGAAACACCATATATTTT.

The chain is built from TRBV11-3 and TRBJ1-2; 11 bases fit TRBD1. This CDR3 is 16 amino acids long. CDR1 is SGHNT, CDR2 YENEEA, per germline. With 1 base clipped from V and 7 bases from J, the junction kept 8 bases outside the gene matches. The CDR3 DNA is TGTGCCAGCAGCTTAGCCTCGGGGGACAGGGGGTTTGGCTACACCTTC. This codes for CASSLASGDRGFGYTF.

V is TRBV24-1 and J is TRBJ2-3; 7 bases fit TRBD1. Germline V lookup: CDR1 KGHDR, CDR2 SFDVKD. There are 17 residues in the CDR3. Trimming took 2 bases from V and 8 from J; bases not matched to a gene: 15. In nucleotides, the CDR3 is TGTGCCACCAGTGATTCCCCGAGGACAGGCACATGGGGTACGCAGTATTTT. Translation gives CATSDSPRTGTWGTQYF.

The chain is built from TRBV18 and TRBJ1-6, with 8 bases aligning to TRBD1. The length of the CDR3 is 15 residues. The V segment lost 3 bases and the J segment 8 bases; nucleotides outside the gene matches: 6. Per germline, CDR1 KGHSH and CDR2 LQKENI. CDR3 in DNA: TGTGCCAGCTCACCTATTACAGGGGGAGATTCACCCCTCCACTTT. Amino acids: CASSPITGGDSPLHF.

J is TRBJ2-1 and V is TRBV5-1; D not certain. V was cut by 0 bases and J by 0 bases, with 7 bases left in between. There are 15 residues in the CDR3. The germline V gene encodes CDR1 SGHRS and CDR2 YFSETQ. CDR3 in amino acids: CASSLGVSSYNEQFF. As DNA, the CDR3 is TGCGCCAGCAGCTTGGGTGTGAGCTCCTACAATGAGCAGTTCTTC.

In DNA, the CDR3 is TGTGCCAGCAGTTTAGGCAGGGCGACTTCACCCCTCCACTTT. Amino acid sequence: CASSLGRATSPLHF. The chain joins TRBV27 to TRBJ1-6; a weak D match, TRBD1 (5 bases). This CDR3 is built from 14 residues. Trimming removed 2 bases at V and 9 bases at J, with 11 bases between. Germline V gene lookup returns CDR1 MNHEY and CDR2 SMNVEV (reference sequence).

The rearrangement uses TRBV13 and TRBJ2-5, with TRBD2 matching over 14 bases. The CDR3 length is 18 residues. Germline values: CDR1 PRHDT, CDR2 FYEKMQ (reference sequence). Trimming took 9 bases from V and 4 from J; bases not matched to a gene: 16. CDR3 coding DNA: TGTGCCAGTTCCCTTTTGACTAGCGGGGGGGCCCGTGGAGAGACCCAGTACTTC. The encoded protein is CASSLLTSGGARGETQYF.

This chain links TRBV27 with TRBJ1-2; D unclear. V lost 3 bases and J lost 7, with 12 bases in between. The germline V gene encodes CDR1 MNHEY and CDR2 SMNVEV (reference sequence). The CDR3 totals 13 residues. The CDR3 loop is CASSFGTGSGYTF. The DNA for the CDR3 is TGTGCCAGCAGTTTTGGAACGGGGAGTGGCTACACCTTC.

This clone has just one count. This chain connects TRBV4-1 to TRBJ2-1; 13 bases map to TRBD2. CDR1 is MGHRA, CDR2 YSYEKL, per germline. Trimming took 4 bases from V and 6 from J; bases not matched to a gene: 9. The CDR3 spans 17 residues. The CDR3: CASSRQLAGGHSNEQFF. The CDR3, as DNA: TGCGCCAGCAGCCGACAACTAGCGGGGGGGCATTCCAATGAGCAGTTCTTC.

This chain links TRBV6-6 with TRBJ2-1, with 7 bases matching TRBD2. Trimming at V came to 2 bases and at J to 2 bases, leaving 3 bases not matched to a gene. CDR1 is MNHNY and CDR2 is SVGAGI in the germline V gene (reference sequence). The CDR3 is made up of 15 amino acids. CDR3 protein: CASSYELATYNEQFF. The CDR3 coding sequence is TGTGCCAGCAGTTACGAACTAGCGACCTACAATGAGCAGTTCTTC.

This rearrangement joins TRBV28 to TRBJ2-1; perhaps TRBD1 as D (5 bases). Trimming cost V 6 bases and J 6 bases, with 15 bases left between them. The CDR3 totals 14 residues. Germline V gene sequence: CDR1 MDHEN, CDR2 SYDVKM. CDR3 protein: CASRITGLGNEQFF. Written as DNA, the CDR3 is TGTGCCAGCAGGATTACAGGTTTGGGCAATGAGCAGTTCTTC.

The sample holds a few counts of this clone. The chain employs TRBV19 and TRBJ2-3, with a possible D match to TRBD1 (6 bases). Per the germline V gene, CDR1 is LNHDA and CDR2 is SQIVND (reference sequence). Trimming removed 3 bases from V and 3 bases from J, with 7 bases in between. This CDR3 has 13 amino acids. CDR3 region: CASSMTGTDTQYF. CDR3 in DNA: TGTGCCAGTAGTATGACAGGAACAGATACGCAGTATTTT.

The chain is built from TRBV5-1 and TRBJ2-6; possibly TRBD1 for D (6 bases). This CDR3 region has 16 residues. The ends were cut back, 5 bases at V and 1 base at J, with 13 bases in the middle. From germline, CDR1 is SGHRS and CDR2 YFSETQ. CDR3 nucleotide sequence: TGCGCCAGCAGTTCAGGGGAATCTTCTGGGGCCAACGTCCTGACTTTC. Translated: CASSSGESSGANVLTF. The variable domain in full, with the rest retrieved from reference TRBV5-1 and TRBJ2-6, is KAGVTQTPRYLIKTRGQQVTLSCSPISGHRSVSWYQQTPGQGLQFLFEYFSETQRNKGNFPGRFSGRQFSNSRSEMNVSTLELGDSALYLCASSSGESSGANVLTFGAGSRLTVL.

The chain is built from TRBV27 and TRBJ2-7; 8 nucleotides match TRBD2. The CDR3 has 17 amino acids. The V and J ends lost 5 bases and 4 bases, in that order; junction bases with no gene match: 16. CDR1 and CDR2 from the germline V gene are MNHEY and SMNVEV (reference sequence). The CDR3 loop is CASSPLLVAGKRYEQYV. CDR3 coding DNA: TGTGCCAGCAGTCCCCTTCTGGTAGCGGGAAAGAGGTACGAGCAGTACGTC.

The chain couples TRBV6-5 to TRBJ1-4; TRBD1 matches 9 bases. The length of the CDR3 is 15 residues. The germline gives CDR1 MNHEY, CDR2 SVGAGI. Trimming removed 5 bases from V and 6 bases from J; junction bases left unmatched: 7. The CDR3 spells CASSKPGQGDEKLFF. In DNA form, the CDR3 reads TGTGCCAGCAGTAAACCGGGACAGGGTGATGAAAAACTGTTTTTT.

The chain is built from TRBV5-1 and TRBJ1-1; D is undetermined. CDR1 and CDR2 from the germline V gene are SGHRS and YFSETQ. The V gene lost 2 bases and the J gene lost 1 base, with 9 bases spanning the gap. The CDR3 extends over 14 amino acids. Here the CDR3 reads CASSLPLPNTEAFF. CDR3 DNA sequence: TGCGCCAGCAGCTTACCTCTACCGAACACTGAAGCTTTCTTT.

This clone was seen ten or more times. J is TRBJ1-1 and V is TRBV29-1; 7 nucleotides line up with TRBD1. The J segment lost 5 bases and the V segment lost 1 base, leaving 10 bases of the junction unmatched. Per germline, CDR1 SQVTM and CDR2 ANQGSEA. This CDR3 comprises 15 residues. DNA for the CDR3: TGCAGCGTTGAAGGGACGACAGGGCTGGTGACTGAAGCTTTCTTT. This sequence encodes CSVEGTTGLVTEAFF.

The chain uses TRBV18 and TRBJ1-1; 7 bases are shared with TRBD1. Germline CDR1 reads KGHSH; CDR2 reads LQKENI. J was trimmed by 9 bases and V by 3 bases; bases with no gene match: 7. This CDR3 region has 13 residues. The CDR3 sequence: CASSPGQRNQAFF. The DNA for the CDR3 is TGTGCCAGCTCACCGGGACAGCGAAACCAAGCTTTCTTT.

This clone was counted a single time. The chain links TRBV24-1 to TRBJ2-3; 8 bases fit TRBD1. CDR1 is KGHDR, CDR2 SFDVKD, per germline. The V and J ends lost 4 bases and 1 base, in that order; junction bases with no gene match: 3. This CDR3 region has 15 residues. The chain's CDR3 is CATSDMGQGTDTQYF. DNA for the CDR3: TGTGCCACCAGTGACATGGGACAGGGCACAGATACGCAGTATTTT.

CDR3 loop: CASSYGQAGELFF. The CDR3 nucleotides read TGTGCCAGCAGTTACGGACAGGCCGGGGAGCTGTTTTTT. The rearrangement links TRBV27 to TRBJ2-2; TRBD1 agrees at 7 bases. CDR3 size: 13 residues. Germline V CDR1 and CDR2: MNHEY, SMNVEV (reference sequence). J gave up 6 bases and V 4 bases, and 2 bases lay outside the gene matches.

The chain links TRBV18 to TRBJ2-2; D might be TRBD1 (6 bases). The CDR3 has 14 residues. CDR1 is KGHSH and CDR2 is LQKENI in the germline V gene. Trimming left V 3 bases short and J 6 bases short, with 11 bases between. DNA for the CDR3: TGTGCCAGCTCACCCGACACAGGGTCCGGGGAGCTGTTTTTT. Its translation: CASSPDTGSGELFF.

This chain connects TRBV7-8 to TRBJ1-1; D is uncertain. Germline V lookup: CDR1 SGHVS, CDR2 FQNEAQ. The CDR3 contains 15 residues. V was clipped by 1 base and J by 2 bases, with 11 bases between them. This CDR3 reads CASSLGHQLNTEAFF. Written as DNA, the CDR3 is TGTGCCAGCAGCTTAGGACACCAACTTAACACTGAAGCTTTCTTT.

The rearrangement links TRBV10-1 to TRBJ2-1; D might be TRBD2 (5 bases). This CDR3 spans 14 amino acids. From germline, CDR1 is WNHNN and CDR2 SYGVQD (reference sequence). V was trimmed by 2 bases and J by 6 bases, leaving 11 bases between them. DNA for the CDR3: TGCGCCAGCAGTGAGGTCTCCCGGGGCAATGAGCAGTTCTTC. Translating gives CASSEVSRGNEQFF.